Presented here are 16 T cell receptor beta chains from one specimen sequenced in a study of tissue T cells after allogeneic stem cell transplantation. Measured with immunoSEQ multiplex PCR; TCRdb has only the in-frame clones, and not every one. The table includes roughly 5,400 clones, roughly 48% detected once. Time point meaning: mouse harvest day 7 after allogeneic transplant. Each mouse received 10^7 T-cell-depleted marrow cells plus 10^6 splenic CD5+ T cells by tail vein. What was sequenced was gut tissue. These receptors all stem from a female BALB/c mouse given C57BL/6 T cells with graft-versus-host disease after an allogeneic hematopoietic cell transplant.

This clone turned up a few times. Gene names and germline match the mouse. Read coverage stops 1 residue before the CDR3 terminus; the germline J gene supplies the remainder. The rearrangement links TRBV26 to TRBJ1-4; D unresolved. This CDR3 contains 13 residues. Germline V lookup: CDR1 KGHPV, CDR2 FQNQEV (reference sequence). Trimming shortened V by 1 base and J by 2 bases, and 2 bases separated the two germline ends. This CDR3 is CASSLFSNERLFF. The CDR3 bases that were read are TGTGCCAGCAGTCTGTTCTCCAACGAAAGATTATTT.

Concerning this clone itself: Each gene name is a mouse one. The sequenced CDR3 bases are TGTGCCAGCAGCTTCCCGGGGGGGCGAGCTGAGCAGTTC. Translated: CASSFPGGRAEQF. The CDR3, in full, reads CASSFPGGRAEQFF. V is TRBV3 and J is TRBJ2-1, with TRBD2 matching over 8 bases. The CDR3 goes on 1 residue after the read ends, and that part is filled in from the germline J gene. The V gene's germline CDR1 is SNHLY and CDR2 FYNGKV (reference sequence). With 3 bases clipped from V and 7 bases from J, the junction kept 5 bases outside the gene matches. CDR3 length equals 14 residues. Using reference TRBV3 and TRBJ2-1 for the parts outside the CDR3, the full variable domain is GPKVLQIPSHQIIDMGQMVTLNCDPVSNHLYFYWYKQILGQQMEFLVNFYNGKVMEKSKLFKDQFSVERPDGSYFTLKIQPTALEDSAVYFCASSFPGGRAEQFFGPGTRLTVL.

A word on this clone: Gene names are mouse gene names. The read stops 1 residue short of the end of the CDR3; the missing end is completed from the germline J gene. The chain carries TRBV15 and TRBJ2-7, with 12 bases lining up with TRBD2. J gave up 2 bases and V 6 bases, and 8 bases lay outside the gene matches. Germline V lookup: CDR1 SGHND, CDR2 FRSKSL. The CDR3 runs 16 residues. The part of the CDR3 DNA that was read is TGTGCCAGCAGGGGGACTGGGGGGCGAAGGCCCTATGAACAGTAC. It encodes CASRGTGGRRPYEQY. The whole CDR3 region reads CASRGTGGRRPYEQYF.

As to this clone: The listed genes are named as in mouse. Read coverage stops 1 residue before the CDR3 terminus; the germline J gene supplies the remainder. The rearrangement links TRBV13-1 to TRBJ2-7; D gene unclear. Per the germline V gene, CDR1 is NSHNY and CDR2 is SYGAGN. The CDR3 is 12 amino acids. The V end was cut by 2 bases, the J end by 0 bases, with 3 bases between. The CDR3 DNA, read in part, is TGTGCCAGCAGTGAAAGCTCCTATGAACAGTAC. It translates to CASSESSYEQY. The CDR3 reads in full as CASSESSYEQYF.

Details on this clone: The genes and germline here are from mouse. The CDR3 protein is CASSRDSGNTLYF. The CDR3 DNA, read in part, is TGTGCCAGCAGTCGGGATTCCGGAAATACGCTCTAT. V is TRBV26 and J is TRBJ1-3; unclear D gene. The read terminates 1 residue before the CDR3 end, so the remaining end is supplied by the germline J gene. The length of the CDR3 is 13 residues. Germline V CDR1 and CDR2: KGHPV, FQNQEV (reference sequence). V lost 4 bases to trimming and J lost 4 bases, with 8 bases between them. The entire variable domain, with the rest obtained from reference TRBV26 and TRBJ1-3, is as follows: NSKVIQTPRYLVKGQGQKAKMRCIPEKGHPVVFWYQQNKNNEFKFLINFQNQEVLQQIDMTEKRFSAECPSNSPCSLEIQSSEAGDSALYLCASSRDSGNTLYFGEGSRLIVV.

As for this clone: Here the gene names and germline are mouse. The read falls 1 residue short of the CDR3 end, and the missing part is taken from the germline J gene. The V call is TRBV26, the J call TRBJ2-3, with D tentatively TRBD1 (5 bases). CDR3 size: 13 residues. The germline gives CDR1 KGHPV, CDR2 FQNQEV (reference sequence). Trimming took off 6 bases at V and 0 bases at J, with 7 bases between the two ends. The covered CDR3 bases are TGTGCCAGCAGCCAGGGTAGTGCAGAAACGCTGTAT. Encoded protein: CASSQGSAETLY. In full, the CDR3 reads CASSQGSAETLYF.

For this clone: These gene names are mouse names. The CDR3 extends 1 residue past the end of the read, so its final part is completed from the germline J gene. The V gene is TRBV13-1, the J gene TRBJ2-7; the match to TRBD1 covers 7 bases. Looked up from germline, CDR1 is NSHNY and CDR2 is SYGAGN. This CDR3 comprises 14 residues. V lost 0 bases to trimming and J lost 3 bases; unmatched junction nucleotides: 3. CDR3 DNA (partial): TGTGCCAGCAGTGATGCAGGGACAGACTATGAACAGTAC. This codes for CASSDAGTDYEQY. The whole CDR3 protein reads CASSDAGTDYEQYF.

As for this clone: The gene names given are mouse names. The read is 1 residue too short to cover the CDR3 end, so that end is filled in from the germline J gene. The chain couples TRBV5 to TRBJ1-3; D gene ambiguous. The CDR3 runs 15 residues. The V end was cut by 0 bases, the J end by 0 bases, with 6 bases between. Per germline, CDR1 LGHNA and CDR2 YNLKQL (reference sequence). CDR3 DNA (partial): TGTGCCAGCAGCCAAGAGGTCTATTCTGGAAATACGCTCTAT. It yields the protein CASSQEVYSGNTLY. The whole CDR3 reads CASSQEVYSGNTLYF.

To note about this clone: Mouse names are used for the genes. The CDR3 spells CASSSGLGGNTGQLYF. The CDR3 DNA, read in part, is TGTGCCAGCAGCTCTGGACTGGGGGGAAACACCGGGCAGCTCTAC. The rearrangement links TRBV3 to TRBJ2-2; 11 positions agree with TRBD2. The observed sequence ends 1 residue before the CDR3 terminus, with the missing tail filled in from the germline J gene. The CDR3 has 16 residues. V was clipped by 4 bases and J by 1 base; unmatched bases: 2. CDR1 and CDR2 (germline): SNHLY, FYNGKV (reference sequence).

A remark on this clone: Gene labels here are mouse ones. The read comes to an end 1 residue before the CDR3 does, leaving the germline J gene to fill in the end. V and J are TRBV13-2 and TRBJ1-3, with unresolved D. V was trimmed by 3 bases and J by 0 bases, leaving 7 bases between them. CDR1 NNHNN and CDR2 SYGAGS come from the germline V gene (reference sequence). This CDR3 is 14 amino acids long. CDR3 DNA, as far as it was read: TGTGCCAGCGGTGGGAAGGGTTCTGGAAATACGCTCTAT. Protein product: CASGGKGSGNTLY. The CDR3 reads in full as CASGGKGSGNTLYF.

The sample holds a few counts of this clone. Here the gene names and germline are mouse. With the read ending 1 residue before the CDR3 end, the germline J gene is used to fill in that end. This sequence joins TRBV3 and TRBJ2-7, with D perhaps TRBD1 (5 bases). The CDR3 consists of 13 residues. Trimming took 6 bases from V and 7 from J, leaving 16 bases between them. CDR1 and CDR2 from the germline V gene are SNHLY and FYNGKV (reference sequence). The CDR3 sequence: CASRREEGREQYF. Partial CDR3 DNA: TGTGCCAGCAGGCGAGAAGAGGGGAGGGAACAGTAC.

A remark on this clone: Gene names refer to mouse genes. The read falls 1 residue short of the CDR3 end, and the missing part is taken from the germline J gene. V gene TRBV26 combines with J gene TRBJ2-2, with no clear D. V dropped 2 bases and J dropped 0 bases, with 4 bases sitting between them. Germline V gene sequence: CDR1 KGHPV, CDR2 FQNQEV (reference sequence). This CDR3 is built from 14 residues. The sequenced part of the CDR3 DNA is TGTGCCAGCAGTCTGGGTACAAACACCGGGCAGCTCTAC. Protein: CASSLGTNTGQLY. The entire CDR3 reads CASSLGTNTGQLYF.

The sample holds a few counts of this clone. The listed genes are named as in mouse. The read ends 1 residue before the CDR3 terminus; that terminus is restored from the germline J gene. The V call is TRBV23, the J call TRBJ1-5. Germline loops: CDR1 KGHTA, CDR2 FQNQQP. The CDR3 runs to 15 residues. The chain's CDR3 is CSSSQSARNNQAPLF. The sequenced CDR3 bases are TGCTCCAGCAGTCAATCGGCCAGAAACAACCAGGCTCCGCTT. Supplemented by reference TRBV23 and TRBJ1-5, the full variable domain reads DAAVTQKPRYLIKMKGQEAEMKCIPEKGHTAVFWYQQKQSKELKFLIYFQNQQPLDQIDMVKERFSAVCPSSSLCSLGIRTCEAEDSALYLCSSSQSARNNQAPLFGEGTRLSVL.

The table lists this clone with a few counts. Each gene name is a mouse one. The CDR3: CASSLGGVSYEQYF. CDR3 bases read: TGTGCCAGCAGCCTTGGGGGGGTTTCCTATGAACAGTAC. The chain recombines TRBV15 with TRBJ2-7, with 8 bases fitting TRBD2. The CDR3 extends 1 residue past the end of the read, so its final part is completed from the germline J gene. This CDR3 has 14 residues. V shed 6 bases and J 1 base; nucleotides not matched to a gene: 5. Germline V gene sequence: CDR1 SGHND, CDR2 FRSKSL.

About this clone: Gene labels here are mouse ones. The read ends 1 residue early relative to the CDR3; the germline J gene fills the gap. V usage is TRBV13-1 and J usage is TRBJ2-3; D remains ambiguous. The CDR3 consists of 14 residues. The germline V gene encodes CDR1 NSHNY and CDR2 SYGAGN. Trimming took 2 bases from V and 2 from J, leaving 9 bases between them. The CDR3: CASSESVVAETLYF. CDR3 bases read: TGTGCCAGCAGTGAGTCTGTGGTTGCAGAAACGCTGTAT.

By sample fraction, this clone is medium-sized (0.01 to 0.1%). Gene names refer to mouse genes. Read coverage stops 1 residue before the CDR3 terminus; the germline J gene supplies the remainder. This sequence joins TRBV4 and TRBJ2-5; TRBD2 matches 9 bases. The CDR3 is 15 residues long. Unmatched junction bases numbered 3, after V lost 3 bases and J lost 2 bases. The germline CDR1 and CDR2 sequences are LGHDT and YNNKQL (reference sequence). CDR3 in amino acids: CASSYGGASQDTQYF. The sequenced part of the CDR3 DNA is TGTGCCAGCAGCTATGGGGGGGCGAGCCAAGACACCCAGTAC.